Detailed here is one T cell receptor (beta chain). The CDR3 spans 12 residues. The V segment lost 4 bases and the J segment 9 bases; nucleotides outside the gene matches: 6. Germline V gives CDR1 SQVTM, CDR2 ANQGSEA. This entry comes from a study of OX40 agonist ivuxolimab in advanced cancers. Across the whole study: Dose-escalation patients had hepatocellular carcinoma, melanoma, renal cell or head and neck cancer. The group had a mean age of approximately 60 years, ranged from about 20 to 79, and was 82.7% male. Of the participants, more than 35% had some prior anti-PD-1, anti-PD-L1 or anti-CTLA-4 therapy, which was allowed.

The method was immunoSEQ multiplex PCR; TCRdb's version includes in-frame clones alone and lacks a portion of them. Here the sample spans around 73,000 clones, more than 80% being singletons. This sequence was found in an adult with an advanced solid tumor such as melanoma, head and neck, liver or kidney cancer. The sequences come from CD4+ or CD8+ T cells sorted from blood, collected in a trial of the OX40 agonist ivuxolimab. The V and J genes are TRBV29-1 and TRBJ2-1; 7 nucleotides agree with TRBD2. The CDR3 sequence is CSVVGGSGEQFF. In DNA form, the CDR3 reads TGCAGCGTTGTCGGGGGGTCCGGTGAGCAGTTCTTC.